This is a list of T cell receptor beta chains from one sample in a study of human T cells and chemical hapten exposure. TCRdb re-analysed the RACE reads in MiXCR, keeping a single row per CDR3 protein. The table has fewer than 150,000 distinct CDR3 sequences, 12% seen once. The sequences come from whole blood, collected in connection with sensitization to the hapten diphenylcyclopropenone (DPC). The origin of the receptors is a woman aged 50 to 60 with alopecia areata. Some clones in this sample may be carry-over from other donors' samples. The conserved cysteine and the conserved F or W are not part of the CDR3 here. The order of the fields is clone size, J gene, V gene, CDR3 length, CDR3 protein. Clone size is shown for a subset of rows, as once, few, many or a class of expanded clone.

>many|TRBJ1-1|TRBV5-1|13
ASSSGQGGGTEAF
>.|TRBJ1-5|TRBV7-8|14
ASSLALGGAGQPQH
>.|TRBJ2-1|TRBV18|13
VSSPTSGTYNEQF
>.|TRBJ2-1|TRBV11-2|15
ASSLGLGSYRGNVQF
>few|TRBJ2-7|TRBV6-2/TRBV6-3|15
ASSYPPRLAATYEQY
>many|TRBJ2-7|TRBV12-3/TRBV12-4|10
ASSLFPYEQY
>.|TRBJ1-2|TRBV18|15
ASSPLGTGLSNYGYT
>.|TRBJ2-6|TRBV4-3|17
ANSQDFKIAGPGANVLT
>many|TRBJ2-5|TRBV29-1|12
SVEGLAGKKTQY
>many|TRBJ2-5|TRBV6-5|11
ASMGTGGETQY
>many|TRBJ2-7|TRBV11-2|15
ASSFTSFGFLSYEQY
>.|TRBJ2-1|TRBV2|13
ASSELAGGLDEQF
>few|TRBJ2-1|TRBV6-5|14
ASSYGRGRAQNEQF
>many|TRBJ2-3|TRBV7-2|13
ASGRRGQDTDTQY
>.|TRBJ1-1|TRBV27|13
ASSYGQTMNTEAF
>.|TRBJ1-5|TRBV19|10
VKDRDNQPQH
>few|TRBJ1-3|TRBV18|13
ASSPSPLSGNTIY
>few|TRBJ2-3|TRBV18|13
ASSPPSGTADTQY
>.|TRBJ2-2|TRBV19|12
ASRDRPNTGELF
>.|TRBJ2-3|TRBV3-2|17
ASSLTSGRAGRHRDTQY
>few|TRBJ1-4|TRBV28|13
ASSGSGVLREKLF
>many|TRBJ1-6|TRBV4-3|13
ASSQDPGGYSPLH
>many|TRBJ2-6|TRBV7-2|17
ASSSGVRPSTLGANVLT
>.|TRBJ2-7|TRBV7-9|12
ASSLASGQYEQY
>many|TRBJ2-2|TRBV28|10
ATLAGPGELF
>.|TRBJ1-5|TRBV28|12
ASSLTVSNQPQH
>many|TRBJ2-2|TRBV19|14
ASSLSGLAPTGELF
>many|TRBJ2-3|TRBV6-5|14
ASSYQGALFTDTQY
>.|TRBJ1-1|TRBV4-1|11
ASSQDRRTEAF
>few|TRBJ2-1|TRBV18|12
ASSAGVSYNEQF
>.|TRBJ2-1|TRBV18|13
ASSPSSGRGYEQF
>many|TRBJ1-1|TRBV5-4|15
ASSLPPPGLRTTEAF
>few|TRBJ2-5|TRBV7-9|13
ASSGYRGLWETQY
>.|TRBJ2-3|TRBV6-2/TRBV6-3|14
ASSYSLRSWTDTQY
>.|TRBJ2-1|TRBV7-2|12
ASSLAQAFKEQF
>once|TRBJ2-2|TRBV20-1|13
SARVAGGNTGELF
>many|TRBJ2-3|TRBV28|10
ASTLGPDTQY
>many|TRBJ2-1|TRBV6-1|9
ASKTGEKQF
>many|TRBJ1-5|TRBV30|13
AYTTGRGGNQPQH
>few|TRBJ2-7|TRBV14|13
ASSQRGQGSYEQY
>.|TRBJ1-4|TRBV4-1|12
TSSRGGAGEKLF
>.|TRBJ2-5|TRBV20-1|9
SASGVETQY
>.|TRBJ2-1|TRBV3-1|12
ASSQALAGGLEF
>.|TRBJ2-7|TRBV20-1|11
SATPRSPAEQY
>many|TRBJ2-7|TRBV29-1|10
SVDSGSYEQY
>.|TRBJ1-5|TRBV7-9|12
ASSPGGRNQPQH
>many|TRBJ2-1|TRBV14|14
ASSQWTSGRNNEQF
>few|TRBJ1-1|TRBV5-4|10
ASGTVNTEAF
>.|TRBJ2-1|TRBV27|14
ASSLRTGTSVNEQF
>few|TRBJ2-7|TRBV18|12
ASSSGGEPYEQY
>.|TRBJ2-3|TRBV5-5|14
ASSLVGKGPLDTQY
>.|TRBJ2-1|TRBV5-1|11
ASSFLDPDEQF
>.|TRBJ1-1|TRBV3-1|13
ASSLGLQPNTEAF
>.|TRBJ2-3|TRBV7-6|15
ASSFSLAGGATDTQY